The subject of this entry is one T cell receptor (beta chain). Its antigen remains unidentified. V lost 2 bases, J lost 5 bases, and 13 bases lay in between. This CDR3 comprises 14 residues. Germline CDR1 reads KGHSH; CDR2 reads LQKENI. There were likely unrecorded immune exposures, though donors were nominally healthy when sampled. The entry originates in a study of cytomegalovirus exposure and HLA in healthy donors. General study results and limits: Later on, an analysis showed TCR association rates differing by HLA locus, with DRB1 the most and HLA-C the fewest.

Vbeta (60) and Jbeta (13) primers were used in the PCR. Sequencing used immunoSEQ multiplex PCR; TCRdb keeps in-frame clones, though not all of them. This repertoire shows about 120,000 clones, over 70% found once; its top ten account for about 10%. This rearrangement joins TRBV18 to TRBJ2-7; D perhaps matches TRBD1 (5 bases). Material for sequencing was PBMCs. This receptor was taken from a female donor in good health and CMV-seropositive. CDR3 nucleotides: TGTGCCAGCTCACCAAGGGCAGGGCCCGACGAGCAGTACTTC. Translated: CASSPRAGPDEQYF.